This is a list of T cell receptor beta chains from one sample in a study of shared clonotypes between healthy human individuals. Generated by immunoSEQ multiplex PCR, the TCRdb table keeps only in-frame clones and is missing some. In the table there are 2 million or so clones, over 85% of which are singletons. Sequences were obtained from naive CD8+ T cells sorted from blood. The receptors originated from a man aged 18 to 29 in good health. CDR3s include the opening cysteine and the closing phenylalanine or tryptophan. D genes are given only for firm matches. Not every row has a clone size; where given, it reads once, few, many or a size class.

CDR3nt,CDR3aa,d_gene,j_gene,abundance,v_gene
TGTGCCAGCAGCGTGGGAGACGTGGTAGATACGCAGTATTTT,CASSVGDVVDTQYF,.,TRBJ2-3,.,TRBV5-6
TGTGCCAGCAGCCCTGGACTAGCGGGAGCCAATGAGCAGTTCTTC,CASSPGLAGANEQFF,TRBD2,TRBJ2-1,.,TRBV11-2
TGTGCCAGCAGCCATGGTGACACCTACTACGAGCAGTACTTC,CASSHGDTYYEQYF,.,TRBJ2-7,.,TRBV14
TGTGCCAGCAGCCTACCGGGACAGGGGGCTGTTCGAGAGACCCAGTACTTC,CASSLPGQGAVRETQYF,TRBD1,TRBJ2-5,.,TRBV11-3
TGTGCCAGCAGTTACTGGAGGGGCCTGGAAGAGACCCAGTACTTC,CASSYWRGLEETQYF,.,TRBJ2-5,.,TRBV6-5
TGTGCCAGCAGTTCCCCCGGAACAGGTAACGAGCAGTACTTC,CASSSPGTGNEQYF,.,TRBJ2-7,.,TRBV27
TGTGCCAGCAGCCAAGATTGGGGCAGGCTGGAGACTGAAGCTTTCTTT,CASSQDWGRLETEAFF,.,TRBJ1-1,.,TRBV14
TGCGCCAGCAGCCAACAAGGGGGCTGGGGCTACACCTTC,CASSQQGGWGYTF,TRBD1,TRBJ1-2,once,TRBV4-3
TGCGCCAGCAGCTTGGCCTATCTAGACAATGAGCAGTTCTTC,CASSLAYLDNEQFF,.,TRBJ2-1,.,TRBV5-1
TGTGCCATCAGCGAAGATCTCAGGGGAATTTACTATGGCTACACCTTC,CAISEDLRGIYYGYTF,.,TRBJ1-2,.,TRBV10-3
TGTGCCAGCACTTCTGGGGGACAGGGGCTAGCCGGGGAGCTGTTTTTT,CASTSGGQGLAGELFF,TRBD1,TRBJ2-2,.,TRBV13
TGTGCCAGCAGCTTCGGGACACCACAAGAGACCCAGTACTTC,CASSFGTPQETQYF,.,TRBJ2-5,.,TRBV5-6
TGTGCCAGCAGCCCCGACGGGGAAGGCACTGAAGCTTTCTTT,CASSPDGEGTEAFF,.,TRBJ1-1,.,TRBV11-1
TGCAGCGTTGAAGGGATGGTGGACCCCAGGGGGAGCTCCTACGAGCAGTACTTC,CSVEGMVDPRGSSYEQYF,TRBD1,TRBJ2-7,.,TRBV29-1
TGTGCCAGCAGCCTTGTCGGGACAGGAAAGGTCTCTGGGGCCAACGTCCTGACTTTC,CASSLVGTGKVSGANVLTF,TRBD1,TRBJ2-6,.,TRBV14
TGCGCCAGCAGCTTTGAGGGCTACGAGCAGTACTTC,CASSFEGYEQYF,.,TRBJ2-7,few,TRBV5-1
TGCAGCGTGAGGAGTGCGTTGGGCGATACGCAGTATTTT,CSVRSALGDTQYF,.,TRBJ2-3,.,TRBV29-1
TGCGCCAGCAGCCAAGACGGGGAGGGACTGTACAATGAGCAGTTCTTC,CASSQDGEGLYNEQFF,TRBD2,TRBJ2-1,.,TRBV4-3
TGTGCCAGCAGCGTACCCGAGGGGTCGGGCACAGATACGCAGTATTTT,CASSVPEGSGTDTQYF,.,TRBJ2-3,.,TRBV2
TGTGCCAGCAGTCCCAGTAGCGGGAGGACGACCTACGAGCAGTACTTC,CASSPSSGRTTYEQYF,TRBD2,TRBJ2-7,once,TRBV27
TGCGCCAGCAGCCAACTAGCGGGCTTAGATACGCAGTATTTT,CASSQLAGLDTQYF,TRBD2,TRBJ2-3,once,TRBV4-3
TGTGCCTGGAGTGTCTCGGGTGTCGAGCAGTACTTC,CAWSVSGVEQYF,.,TRBJ2-7,.,TRBV30
TGTGCCAGCAGTTACGGAGCTAGCACAGATACGCAGTATTTT,CASSYGASTDTQYF,.,TRBJ2-3,.,TRBV27
TGTGCCAGCAGTTTATCGTACCAGGGGGGCGAGCAGTACTTC,CASSLSYQGGEQYF,.,TRBJ2-7,.,TRBV27
TGCGCCAGCAGCTTGGTGGCTAGTGGCGACGAGCAGTACTTC,CASSLVASGDEQYF,.,TRBJ2-7,.,TRBV5-1
TGTGCCAGCAGCAAACCGACAGGGGCTGAAGGAAACACCATATATTTT,CASSKPTGAEGNTIYF,TRBD1,TRBJ1-3,.,TRBV9